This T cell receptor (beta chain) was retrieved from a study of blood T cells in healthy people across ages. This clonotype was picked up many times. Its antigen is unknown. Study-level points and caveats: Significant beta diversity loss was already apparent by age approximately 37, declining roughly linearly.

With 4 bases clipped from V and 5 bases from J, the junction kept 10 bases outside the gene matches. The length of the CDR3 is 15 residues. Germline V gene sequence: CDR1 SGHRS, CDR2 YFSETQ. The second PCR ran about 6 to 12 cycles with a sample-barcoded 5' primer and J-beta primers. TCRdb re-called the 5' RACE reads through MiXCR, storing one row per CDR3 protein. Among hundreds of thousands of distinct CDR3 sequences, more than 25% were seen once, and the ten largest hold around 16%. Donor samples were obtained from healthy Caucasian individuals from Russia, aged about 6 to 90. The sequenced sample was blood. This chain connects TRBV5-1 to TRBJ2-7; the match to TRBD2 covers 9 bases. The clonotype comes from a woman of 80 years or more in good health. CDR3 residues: CASSPIAGAYDEQYF. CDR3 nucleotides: TGCGCCAGCAGCCCGATAGCGGGGGCCTACGACGAGCAGTACTTC.